This T cell receptor (beta chain) was found in a study of CD8 T cells in Susac syndrome. cDNA came from about 0.51 to 1 ug RNA primed by random hexamers. By means of immunoSEQ multiplex PCR, TCR beta CDR3 spanning 54 Vbeta and 13 Jbeta underwent amplification. TCRdb re-derived calls from the immunoSEQ multiplex PCR reads in MiXCR, one entry per CDR3 protein. The sample gives 150,000 to 200,000 distinct CDR3 sequences, about 96% of which show up once; just under 0.095% is in the top ten. TCR beta sequencing was performed on blood CD8+ and CD4+ T cells. The CD8+ and CD4+ T cells were isolated magnetically using a negative isolation approach, whereas the TEMRA cells were enriched by FACS. CDR1 SQVTM and CDR2 ANQGSEA come from the germline V gene. There are 14 residues in the CDR3. J was trimmed by 4 bases and V by 6 bases; bases with no gene match: 11.

The chain recombines TRBV29-1 with TRBJ2-5; 7 nucleotides agree with TRBD1. Material: CD4+ T cells from PBMCs. The receptor's source is a human donor with multiple sclerosis. The CDR3 here is CSVDTTGLGETQYF. CDR3 DNA: TGCAGCGTCGATACGACAGGGCTAGGAGAGACCCAGTACTTC.